This T cell receptor (beta chain) was identified during a study of blood T cell repertoires in COVID-19. Looking at the study overall: PBMCs, B-cell-depleted T cells, or T cells were the source of the cDNA or gDNA that made up the material.

Authors' methods: Using reference gene primer amplification, nucleated cell counts were estimated. Some clones are missing from TCRdb's copy, which holds only in-frame ones; the method was immunoSEQ multiplex PCR. Clonal size and the V and J genes are those of that table, whereas D and trimming came from the DNA. The sample includes 200,000 or so clones, about 86% of them seen just once. The CDR3 is 15 residues long. CDR1 and CDR2 from the germline V gene are SGHAT and FQNNGV. The trim removed 5 bases at V and 6 bases at J, leaving 5 bases unmatched. This receptor was obtained from a woman aged 40 to 50 with acute COVID-19. The chain couples TRBV11-2 to TRBJ2-3; 13 nucleotides align to TRBD2. What was sequenced was PBMCs or T cells enriched from blood (not recorded which). The CDR3 nucleotides are TGTGCCAGCAGCGCGACTAGCGGGAGGTTTGATACGCAGTATTTT. Translated, it gives CASSATSGRFDTQYF.